Below, 20 T cell receptor beta chains from the same sample are listed, as sequenced in a study of blood T cell repertoires in COVID-19. Method: immunoSEQ multiplex PCR; TCRdb's copy keeps in-frame clones and lacks some. The table has around 390,000 clones, around nine tenths seen once. The sequenced material came from PBMCs or T cells enriched from blood (not recorded which). Receptors originate from a woman aged 45-65 years who had recovered from COVID-19.

The chain recombines TRBV27 with TRBJ2-7, with 9 bases fitting TRBD1. V lost 3 bases, J lost 2 bases, and 2 bases stayed unmatched. This CDR3 spans 14 amino acids. From germline, CDR1 is MNHEY and CDR2 SMNVEV (reference sequence). CDR3 loop: CASSLGTGPYEQYF. DNA for the CDR3: TGTGCCAGCAGTTTGGGGACAGGGCCCTACGAGCAGTACTTC.

The J gene is TRBJ2-1, the V gene TRBV29-1, with TRBD1 identical over 8 bases. Germline V gives CDR1 SQVTM, CDR2 ANQGSEA. With V trimmed by 1 base and J by 5 bases, 10 bases remained unmatched. There are 16 residues in the CDR3. Here the CDR3 reads CSVEAPVGQGNNEQFF. The CDR3 DNA is TGCAGCGTTGAAGCTCCCGTAGGACAGGGCAACAATGAGCAGTTCTTC.

This chain uses TRBV10-3 with TRBJ2-2; 7 bases are shared with TRBD2. Germline CDR1 reads ENHRY; CDR2 reads SYGVKD. The CDR3 is made up of 15 amino acids. J lost 5 bases, V lost 4 bases, and 7 bases had no gene match. DNA of the CDR3: TGTGCCATCAGTGGCAGCGGGGTCGAAACCGGGGAGCTGTTTTTT. Amino acids: CAISGSGVETGELFF.

The chain combines TRBV28 with TRBJ1-2; no firm D call. Trimming cost V 3 bases and J 2 bases, with 13 bases left between them. The CDR3 runs to 15 residues. The germline V gene encodes CDR1 MDHEN and CDR2 SYDVKM. CDR3 protein: CASSLAFMRNYGYTF. CDR3 DNA sequence: TGTGCCAGCAGTTTGGCCTTCATGAGGAACTATGGCTACACCTTC.

V and J are TRBV13 and TRBJ1-1, with D possibly matching TRBD1 (6 bases). Germline values: CDR1 PRHDT, CDR2 FYEKMQ (reference sequence). Trimming removed 0 bases at V and 0 bases at J, with 8 bases between. The CDR3 runs to 15 residues. CDR3 sequence (DNA): TGTGCCAGCAGCTTAGGACGGGACATGAACACTGAAGCTTTCTTT. The encoded protein is CASSLGRDMNTEAFF.

The CDR3 here is CASTYAGTRVNNEQFF. The CDR3 nucleotides are TGTGCCAGCACGTACGCCGGGACTAGAGTGAACAATGAGCAGTTCTTC. This chain connects TRBV2 to TRBJ2-1; 8 bases are shared with TRBD2. The J segment lost 5 bases and the V segment lost 7 bases, leaving 13 bases of the junction unmatched. The germline gives CDR1 SNHLY, CDR2 FYNNEI. CDR3 size: 16 residues.

V is TRBV4-1 and J is TRBJ2-7; D is uncertain. From germline, CDR1 is MGHRA and CDR2 YSYEKL. The CDR3 has 16 amino acids. V shed 0 bases and J shed 3 bases, with 15 bases lying between them. CDR3 sequence (DNA): TGCGCCAGCAGCCAAGATGGGCAGGCGATAATCTACGAGCAGTACTTC. This sequence encodes CASSQDGQAIIYEQYF.

The chain couples TRBV24-1 to TRBJ2-1, with TRBD2 identical over 15 bases. Germline V gene lookup returns CDR1 KGHDR and CDR2 SFDVKD. Trimming cost V 4 bases and J 6 bases; bases outside gene matches: 3. CDR3 length equals 16 residues. CDR3 protein: CATSDPGLAGGNEQFF. The CDR3 DNA follows: TGTGCCACCAGTGACCCGGGACTAGCGGGGGGCAATGAGCAGTTCTTC.

The J gene is TRBJ2-5, the V gene TRBV30; D gene uncertain. The germline V gene has CDR1 GTSNPN and CDR2 SVGIG (reference sequence). The CDR3 is 14 amino acids. Between the trimmed V and J ends, which lost 3 bases and 5 bases, there was a span of 16 bases. The CDR3 DNA reads TGTGCCTGGAGCTACCGACTCACCCAGGAGACCCAGTACTTC. Residues: CAWSYRLTQETQYF.

The gene calls are TRBV12-3 or TRBV12-4 and TRBJ1-2, with a possible D match to TRBD1 (6 bases). This CDR3 region has 13 residues. V dropped 5 bases and J dropped 2 bases, with 9 bases sitting between them. This chain's CDR3 is CASSRTDNYGYTF. The CDR3 coding sequence is TGTGCCAGCAGTCGGACAGACAACTATGGCTACACCTTC.

This chain uses TRBV6-5 with TRBJ1-5, with a weak D call TRBD1 (5 bases). V was pared by 8 bases and J by 4 bases, with 12 bases between. This CDR3 is built from 13 residues. The germline CDR1 and CDR2 sequences are MNHEY and SVGAGI. The chain's CDR3 is CASGSEGNQPQHF. In DNA, the CDR3 is TGTGCCAGCGGGTCGGAGGGGAATCAGCCCCAGCATTTT.

The rearrangement uses TRBV6-5 and TRBJ1-5; 10 bases are a match to TRBD1. This CDR3 has 14 amino acids. Germline loops: CDR1 MNHEY, CDR2 SVGAGI. V trimming: 5 bases; J trimming: 9 bases; junction bases outside the gene matches: 7. The CDR3 loop reads CASSPGQGGLPQHF. CDR3 in DNA: TGTGCCAGCAGTCCCGGACAGGGGGGTTTGCCCCAGCATTTT.

This clone appeared once. The chain recombines TRBV5-1 with TRBJ1-2, with 10 bases matching TRBD1. J was trimmed by 7 bases and V by 2 bases; bases with no gene match: 8. Germline V lookup: CDR1 SGHRS, CDR2 YFSETQ. The CDR3 has 15 residues. CDR3 DNA sequence: TGCGCCAGCAGCTTAGGGGACAGGGGATCGTTTGGCTACACCTTC. Amino acid sequence: CASSLGDRGSFGYTF.

The chain carries TRBV9 and TRBJ2-2; 7 nucleotides match TRBD2. J gave up 4 bases and V 1 base, and 4 bases lay outside the gene matches. CDR3 length: 15 amino acids. Per the germline V gene, CDR1 is SGDLS and CDR2 is YYNGEE. CDR3 sequence (DNA): TGTGCCAGCAGCGTATCCAGCGGGATCACCGGGGAGCTGTTTTTT. It translates to CASSVSSGITGELFF.

V usage is TRBV7-3 and J usage is TRBJ2-5; TRBD2 aligns across 8 bases. V lost 0 bases and J lost 4; bases outside the gene matches: 4. The CDR3 has 15 amino acids. Germline CDR1 reads SGHTA; CDR2 reads FQGTGA. Here the CDR3 DNA reads TGTGCCAGCAGCTTAACTAGCGGGGTCGGAGAGACCCAGTACTTC. Its translation is CASSLTSGVGETQYF.

J is TRBJ2-7 and V is TRBV28; D is unclear. The V gene lost 7 bases and the J gene lost 6 bases, with 16 bases spanning the gap. The germline V gene encodes CDR1 MDHEN and CDR2 SYDVKM. The length of the CDR3 is 13 residues. The chain's CDR3 is CASMRVPTLEQYF. The CDR3 DNA reads as TGTGCCAGCATGAGAGTCCCAACCCTCGAGCAGTACTTC.

CDR3 residues: CASQSTNEKLFF. In DNA, the CDR3 is TGTGCCAGCCAGTCAACTAATGAAAAACTGTTTTTT. This chain uses TRBV12-3 or TRBV12-4 with TRBJ1-4; no clear D gene. The CDR3 covers 12 residues. The V and J ends lost 8 bases and 0 bases respectively, with 4 bases between them.

This clone was found once. The chain couples TRBV19 to TRBJ1-3; D unresolved. Trimming took 5 bases from V and 2 from J, leaving 19 bases between them. This CDR3 is built from 17 residues. Looked up from germline, CDR1 is LNHDA and CDR2 is SQIVND (reference sequence). CDR3 amino acids: CASSFSDRGGTGNTIYF. The DNA of the CDR3 is TGTGCCAGTAGTTTCTCCGACCGCGGAGGGACTGGAAACACCATATATTTT.

The J gene is TRBJ1-5, the V gene TRBV5-1, with 11 bases lining up with TRBD1. The V segment lost 2 bases and the J segment 5 bases; nucleotides outside the gene matches: 3. The germline V gene has CDR1 SGHRS and CDR2 YFSETQ. CDR3 size: 15 residues. As DNA, the CDR3 is TGCGCCAGCAGCTTAGGGACAGGGGGATATCAGCCCCAGCATTTT. Encoded protein: CASSLGTGGYQPQHF.

This clone was observed a handful of times. This chain uses TRBV5-6 with TRBJ1-1; 7 nucleotides align to TRBD1. The CDR3 loop spans 16 amino acids. With V trimmed by 4 bases and J by 3 bases, 12 bases remained unmatched. Germline CDR1 SGHDT, CDR2 YYEEEE. The CDR3 nucleotides are TGTGCCAGCAGCCCTCGCCGGACAGGTCGGGACACTGAAGCTTTCTTT. This gives the protein CASSPRRTGRDTEAFF.